These T cell receptor beta chains were read from a single sample in a study of blood T cell repertoires in COVID-19. The assay was immunoSEQ multiplex PCR, and TCRdb's table has in-frame clones only and misses some. The sample consists of tens of thousands of clones, approximately 80% of them appearing once. Sequencing was done on a sample of peripheral blood. These receptors were obtained from a man aged 45-60 years with COVID-19, enrolled during active disease. Each CDR3 is given with its conserved first and last residue. The D gene is left open where the match is weak. Size is omitted from some rows. Given values are once, few, many or a class for expanded clones.

clone size	D gene	V gene	J gene	CDR3 DNA	CDR3 protein
few	-	TRBV7-8	TRBJ2-7	TGTGCCAGCAGCTTACCTAGATTGAATCAGGGAAACTACGAGCAGTACTTC	CASSLPRLNQGNYEQYF
-	-	TRBV20-1	TRBJ2-7	TGCAGTGCTCTAAGCTACGAGCAGTACTTC	CSALSYEQYF
-	TRBD1	TRBV18	TRBJ2-2	TGTGCCAGCTCACCACCCAATGACAGGGCCGGGGAGCTGTTTTTT	CASSPPNDRAGELFF
-	-	TRBV5-5	TRBJ2-2	TGTGCCAGCAGCATTGGGGCCGGTCTGAACACCGGGGAGCTGTTTTTT	CASSIGAGLNTGELFF
few	TRBD1	TRBV6-2/TRBV6-3	TRBJ1-1	TGTGCCAGCAGTTGGAGGTTGACAGGGGGGCACACTGAAGCTTTCTTT	CASSWRLTGGHTEAFF
-	-	TRBV11-2	TRBJ2-7	TGTGCCAGCAGCTTAGTTCCGTTCGAGCAGTACTTC	CASSLVPFEQYF
-	-	TRBV6-2/TRBV6-3	TRBJ2-7	TGTGCCAGCAGTCGCCAAACAGGGACCTACGAGCAGTACTTC	CASSRQTGTYEQYF
-	TRBD2	TRBV9	TRBJ2-1	TGTGCCAGCAGCACGGCCGGGACTAGCGTCCATGAGCAGTTCTTC	CASSTAGTSVHEQFF
-	-	TRBV15	TRBJ1-4	TGTGCCACCAGCAGAGTCACACAGGTTGCAACTAATGAAAAACTGTTTTTT	CATSRVTQVATNEKLFF
-	TRBD1	TRBV30	TRBJ1-2	TGTGCCTGGAGACAGGGGGAAAGGAGCTACACCTTC	CAWRQGERSYTF
-	TRBD2	TRBV18	TRBJ2-5	TGTGCCAGCTCACCAAGTCCCGGGTCCACGGGAGGGTGGATGGAGACCCAGTACTTC	CASSPSPGSTGGWMETQYF
few	-	TRBV30	TRBJ2-2	TGTGCCTGGACAAGCCTAGATATGAACACCGGGGAGCTGTTTTTT	CAWTSLDMNTGELFF
-	TRBD2	TRBV6-5	TRBJ2-2	TGTGCCATCCGCAGGACTAGCCCGAACACCGGGGAGCTGTTTTTT	CAIRRTSPNTGELFF
-	-	TRBV27	TRBJ1-4	TGTGCCAGCAGTTCCCATTCCAGGGGCCAGCTGTTTTTT	CASSSHSRGQLFF
-	TRBD1	TRBV7-9	TRBJ2-7	TGTGCCAGCAGCGCACCGGGACAGGGTGTCAACGAGCAGTACTTC	CASSAPGQGVNEQYF
-	TRBD2	TRBV3-1/TRBV3-2	TRBJ2-2	TGTGCCAGCAGCCCTAAGGCGGGAGGGGCCGGGGAGCTGTTTTTT	CASSPKAGGAGELFF
-	TRBD1	TRBV9	TRBJ2-1	TGTGCCAGCAGCTACCGGGACAGGGTTTTCAATGAGCAGTTCTTC	CASSYRDRVFNEQFF
-	TRBD2	TRBV2	TRBJ2-7	TGTGCCAGCAGTGGCCTAGCGGGAGGGCTCGACGAGCAGTACTTC	CASSGLAGGLDEQYF
-	-	TRBV6-1	TRBJ1-5	TGTGCCAGCAGTGAAGCTCACGGGTACAATCAGCCCCAGCATTTT	CASSEAHGYNQPQHF
-	-	TRBV19	TRBJ2-5	TGTGCCAGTAGTCCTGGTAGACAAGAGACCCAGTACTTC	CASSPGRQETQYF
-	-	TRBV2	TRBJ2-5	TGTGCCAGCAGTGCCCACGGGAGTGAGACCCAGTACTTC	CASSAHGSETQYF
-	-	TRBV5-5	TRBJ2-7	TGTGCCAGCAGCGCCAGGGCCCTGGGGGGATACGAGCAGTACTTC	CASSARALGGYEQYF
-	-	TRBV11-2	TRBJ1-4	TGTGCCAGCAGCTTAGCGGCAGGGCGTATTGTAAAACTGTTTTTT	CASSLAAGRIVKLFF
-	TRBD2	TRBV28	TRBJ2-5	TGTGCCAGCAGTTTATGGCGGGAGGGGGAAGAGACCCAGTACTTC	CASSLWREGEETQYF
-	-	TRBV6-5	TRBJ2-7	TGTGCCAGCAGTTACGGAAATAGACAGGACTTTGGCGAGCAGTACTTC	CASSYGNRQDFGEQYF
-	-	TRBV9	TRBJ1-3	TGTGCCAGCAGCGCGACAGGACCTGCCTCTGGAAACACCATATATTTT	CASSATGPASGNTIYF
-	-	TRBV4-2	TRBJ1-2	TGTGCCAGCAGCTCCGGGGGAGGCTACACCTTC	CASSSGGGYTF
-	-	TRBV19	TRBJ1-2	TGTGCCAGTAGACAAAAGGGACTCCAACAAAGGGGCTACACCTTC	CASRQKGLQQRGYTF
-	-	TRBV6-6	TRBJ1-4	TGTGCCAGCAGTTACGGAGGGAAGAATGAAAAACTGTTTTTT	CASSYGGKNEKLFF
-	-	TRBV5-4	TRBJ2-2	TGTGCCAGCAGCAGCCGGGCAACCCCGCGGGAGGAGCTGTTTTTT	CASSSRATPREELFF
-	TRBD2	TRBV14	TRBJ2-7	TGTGCCAGCAGCAAGACGACTAGCGGGGGCTACGAGCAGTACTTC	CASSKTTSGGYEQYF
-	-	TRBV23-1	TRBJ1-3	TGCGCCAGCAGTCAACCAGGCTACTCTGGAAACACCATATATTTT	CASSQPGYSGNTIYF
-	-	TRBV3-1/TRBV3-2	TRBJ1-1	TGTGCCAGCAGCTCAACAGCGAACACTGAAGCTTTCTTT	CASSSTANTEAFF
-	TRBD2	TRBV5-1	TRBJ2-7	TGCGCCAGCAGCGGTCGGGCAGCGGGAGAAGTCTACGAGCAGTACTTC	CASSGRAAGEVYEQYF
-	-	TRBV5-1	TRBJ2-1	TGCGCCAGCAGCGGGAGAGAGGGCGGCATTCAGAGTGAGCAGTTCTTC	CASSGREGGIQSEQFF
-	-	TRBV18	TRBJ2-2	TGTGCCAGCTCACCGAGGGAGCGGTGGGGCACCGGGGAGCTGTTTTTT	CASSPRERWGTGELFF
-	TRBD2	TRBV6-5	TRBJ2-7	TGTGCCAGCAGTCCCAGGACTAGCGGCACCTACGAGCAGTACTTC	CASSPRTSGTYEQYF
-	-	TRBV2	TRBJ1-1	TGTGCCAGCAGTCTGCAGGGGAGGAACACTGAAGCTTTCTTT	CASSLQGRNTEAFF
-	-	TRBV19	TRBJ2-3	TGTGCCAGTAGTCTACAACTAGCCGGCACAGATACGCAGTATTTT	CASSLQLAGTDTQYF
once	-	TRBV9	TRBJ2-1	TGTGCCAGCAGCGTACAAGCGGCAAGCTCCTACAATGAGCAGTTCTTC	CASSVQAASSYNEQFF
-	-	TRBV6-5	TRBJ1-4	TGTGCCAGCAGGCCGTTGGACGGCGGAGGAGAAAAACTGTTTTTT	CASRPLDGGGEKLFF
-	-	TRBV5-1	TRBJ1-4	TGCGCCAGCAGCACGACAGGTTCGAAACTGTTTTTT	CASSTTGSKLFF
-	TRBD1	TRBV18	TRBJ2-3	TGTGCCAGCGGGGACAGAGGCTCAGATACGCAGTATTTT	CASGDRGSDTQYF
few	TRBD1	TRBV7-6	TRBJ2-7	TGTGCCAGCAGCGCCTCGGGACAGTATGACGAGCAGTACTTC	CASSASGQYDEQYF
-	-	TRBV29-1	TRBJ1-2	TGCAGCGTTGATTGGGGCTTCTCCCTTGGCTACACCTTC	CSVDWGFSLGYTF
-	-	TRBV9	TRBJ2-7	TGTGCCAGCAGCGCCCACTCAACCAACGAGCAGTACTTC	CASSAHSTNEQYF
once	-	TRBV6-1	TRBJ1-5	TGTGCCAGCAGTGAAGATGGACGGGGTAGCAATCAGCCCCAGCATTTT	CASSEDGRGSNQPQHF
-	-	TRBV21-1	TRBJ1-6	TGTGCCAGCAGCTCCAAGGAACAGTCAAACTATAATTCACCCCTCCACTTT	CASSSKEQSNYNSPLHF
once	TRBD1	TRBV14	TRBJ2-7	TGTGCCAGCAGCCAAGATCTCGGGACAGGGGTCCGCTACGAGCAGTACTTC	CASSQDLGTGVRYEQYF
-	-	TRBV4-1	TRBJ2-2	TGCGCCAGCAGCCAAGACTCGGGAGCACCCGGGGAGCTGTTTTTT	CASSQDSGAPGELFF
-	-	TRBV6-5	TRBJ2-7	TGTGCCAGCAGTTACTCCCGGACGGGGGTAGGCGAGCAGTACTTC	CASSYSRTGVGEQYF
-	TRBD2	TRBV15	TRBJ2-3	TGTGCCACCAGTAAGGGACTAGCTTCAGATACGCAGTATTTT	CATSKGLASDTQYF
-	-	TRBV5-5	TRBJ1-2	TGTGCCAGCAGCTTGGGTCAGGCTAACTATGGCTACACCTTC	CASSLGQANYGYTF
once	TRBD1	TRBV6-6	TRBJ1-5	TGTGCCAGCAGTTACTTAGGACAGGGAGGGCAGCCCCAGCATTTT	CASSYLGQGGQPQHF